One TCR beta chain is described in this entry. Which antigen it targets is not known. Base qualities are not recorded, but no much larger clone differs from it by a single base. The TCR beta CDR3 regions were amplified from RNA transcripts. The first round of RT-PCR for the TCR CDR3 was performed with the HTBI primer set and the Qiagen OneStep RT-PCR kit. The libraries were constructed in a second round of multiplex PCR and then size-selected and purified. Paired-end sequencing of the libraries was performed with 100 bp reads on an Illumina HiSeq2000. The original pipeline was this. Raw data were processed with SOAPnuke, discarding reads with adapters, uncalled bases, mean Phred below 15, or no exact constant-primer or identifier match. COPE v1.2.5 was used to merge high-quality paired reads, and clonotypes were defined as unique nucleotide sequences. Clonotypes were aligned to IMGT TRBV, TRBD and TRBJ reference segments using MiTCR v1.1. The analysis was restricted to V-J combinations with a frequency above 0.0001, which together covered approximately 99% of the repertoires. A TCS score was defined as the ratio between F50 (clonal expansion) and ExV (chaos), using BLOSUM62-based TCRdist between CDR3 peptides within each V-J. Welch's t-statistics and random forest reduced approximately 520 V-J features to under 15, which were used in a naive Bayes classifier (R e1071). Using fastp at Q25 and MiXCR, TCRdb reprocessed the public reads and kept productive beta chains. Each CDR3 protein appears once, grouped with its most common genes and DNA. TCRdb's processing, not the study's, gives the V and J calls here. The sample table holds 500,000 to 650,000 distinct CDR3 sequences, of which approximately 20% were seen once. The ten largest clones capture roughly 50% of the sample.

This sample was included in a study of T cells in Graves' hyperthyroidism and ophthalmopathy (dated by TCRdb to between 2018 and 2020). Context from the whole study: Peripheral blood samples were taken at the time of initial diagnosis, prior to any treatment. A discovery cohort of fewer than 110 patients, roughly 40 with Graves' ophthalmopathy and more than 55 with stable Graves' hyperthyroidism, was used to find distinguishing TCR V-J signatures. The study also compared thyroid tissue and blood T-cell repertoires from 6 or 7 Graves' hyperthyroidism patients. TCR Vbeta CDR3 sequencing of around 130 peripheral blood samples (over 40 ophthalmopathy, approximately 80 hyperthyroidism and some 17 progressor patients) is reported in the paper. After blood sampling, hyperthyroidism patients were treated with methimazole at a starting dose of 30 mg daily, and ophthalmopathy patients were treated with high-dose intravenous methylprednisolone. The roughly 91 discovery patients were randomly split 7:3 into training and test sets. Whether ophthalmopathy could be predicted prospectively was tested in an independent validation cohort made up of roughly 19 hyperthyroidism patients plus 17 patients who later progressed to ophthalmopathy. Here is what the overall study found, with its caveats: Ophthalmopathy was separated from stable hyperthyroidism by a 13 V-J signature model, with around 88% sensitivity and about 81% specificity obtained in cross-validation and 80%/75% obtained in testing. No statistical method was used to fix the sample size in advance, and group allocation was not hidden from the investigators. Most expanded thyroid clonotypes (frequency above 0.001) were also detected in blood, suggesting blood repertoires may reflect thyroid immune responses. In validation, the model predicted progression to ophthalmopathy with over 65% sensitivity and about 73% specificity, a median of about 6 months before onset.

In the ophthalmopathy patients, disease was moderately to severely active, with a Clinical Activity Score of 3 or more, a NOSPECS grade of 4 or more, and a duration of less than 3 months. Any patient with an uncontrolled infection, another autoimmune disease, pregnancy or lactation was excluded. Diagnoses were based on clinical symptoms, serum thyroxine and TRAb, thyroid ultrasound and orbital computed tomography. PBMCs were isolated from more than 9 ml of fresh peripheral blood by Ficoll-Paque density gradient centrifugation. Total RNA was extracted using Trizol reagent, and RNA quality was assessed on an Agilent 2100 Bioanalyzer. Per the germline V gene (reference sequence), LGHDT is the CDR1 and YNNKEL is the CDR2. The CDR3 measures 18 amino acids from cysteine to phenylalanine. The sequence is cut down to CDR3 DNA, 54 bases in frame from base 1. Relative to germline, V is missing 4 bases and J is missing 0 bases, with 6 bases of the junction outside any gene match.

The TCR was taken from a man in his forties with Graves' ophthalmopathy. The sequenced material came from blood. The chain is encoded by TRBV3-1 joined to TRBJ2-1; 13 central bases correspond to TRBD2. The base sequence is TGTGCCAGCAGCCCGGGACTAGCGGGGTATAGCTCCTACAATGAGCAGTTCTTC. Its coded protein is CASSPGLAGYSSYNEQFF.